Listed here are 5 T cell receptor beta chains from one sample, sequenced in a study of PD-L1 blockade in urothelial cancer. This table comes from immunoSEQ multiplex PCR, and its TCRdb copy is limited to in-frame clones, with some not included. Altogether fewer than 40,000 clones are present, approximately 87% being singletons, with the ten largest covering roughly 3.8%. This specimen consisted of PBMCs, obtained around atezolizumab (anti-PD-L1) treatment. These receptors originate from a man in his fifties with urothelial cancer.

V is TRBV12-1 and J is TRBJ2-7; TRBD2 is taken as the D call from the table, unchecked against the DNA. TRBV12-1 represents a pseudogene. The CDR3 spans 17 residues. In DNA, the CDR3 is TGTGCCAGCAGCATAAGACTAGCGGGAGGGAGCTCCTACGAGCAGTACTTC. Its translation is CASSIRLAGGSSYEQYF.

V and J are TRBV14 and TRBJ2-1, with 9 bases fitting TRBD2. Germline CDR1 and CDR2: SGHDN and FVKESK. The V segment lost 4 bases and the J segment 6 bases; nucleotides outside the gene matches: 7. The CDR3 has 15 amino acids. The CDR3 sequence is CASSPTAGGGNEQFF. The CDR3 DNA follows: TGTGCCAGCAGCCCGACAGCGGGAGGAGGCAATGAGCAGTTCTTC.

This chain connects TRBV19 to TRBJ2-5; 8 bases map to TRBD1. The ends lost 5 bases at V and 5 bases at J; junction bases unmatched: 7. Germline values: CDR1 LNHDA, CDR2 SQIVND (reference sequence). The CDR3 runs to 14 residues. Written as DNA, the CDR3 is TGTGCCAGTAGTCCACGGACAGGGCGGGAGACCCAGTACTTC. Its protein product is CASSPRTGRETQYF.

This clone ranks as medium-sized. The rearrangement links TRBV7-9 to TRBJ2-5; 15 bases are a match to TRBD2. In germline, CDR1 is SEHNR, CDR2 FQNEAQ (reference sequence). V lost 5 bases and J lost 5; bases outside the gene matches: 3. The CDR3 loop spans 15 amino acids. CDR3 bases: TGTGCCAGCAGCACCGGGACTAGCGGGGGGGAGACCCAGTACTTC. The encoded protein is CASSTGTSGGETQYF.

This chain links TRBV9 with TRBJ2-1; 9 bases line up with TRBD2. This CDR3 has 16 amino acids. The V segment lost 0 bases and the J segment 8 bases; nucleotides outside the gene matches: 9. Germline V CDR1 and CDR2: SGDLS, YYNGEE. The CDR3 here is CASSVAPGLAQDEQFF. In DNA, the CDR3 is TGTGCCAGCAGCGTAGCCCCGGGACTAGCTCAGGATGAGCAGTTCTTC.